A single sample gave rise to the 23 T cell receptor beta chains below, sequenced in a study of blood T cell repertoires in COVID-19. Generated by immunoSEQ multiplex PCR, the TCRdb table keeps only in-frame clones and is missing some. The table includes 80,000 to 100,000 clones, about 90% detected once. The sequenced sample consisted of peripheral blood. These receptors were taken from a human donor with active COVID-19. The donor label of this sample is uncertain.

The chain couples TRBV3-1 (or the pseudogene TRBV3-2) to TRBJ2-7; 8 bases map to TRBD2. CDR3 length: 18 amino acids. V lost 0 bases to trimming and J lost 0 bases; unmatched junction nucleotides: 10. From germline, CDR1 is LGHDT and CDR2 YNNKEL (reference sequence). CDR3 coding DNA: TGTGCCAGCAGCCAAGATGGGCGGGGGGCGCTAAGCTCCTACGAGCAGTACTTC. Translation gives CASSQDGRGALSSYEQYF.

This chain connects TRBV19 to TRBJ2-1, with 9 bases identical to TRBD1. The germline V gene encodes CDR1 LNHDA and CDR2 SQIVND (reference sequence). This CDR3 has 15 residues. Trimming at V came to 3 bases and at J to 7 bases, leaving 7 bases not matched to a gene. In DNA, the CDR3 is TGTGCCAGTAGTATGCTCCGGGACAGGGTAAATGAGCAGTTCTTC. Amino acids: CASSMLRDRVNEQFF.

The chain has TRBV27 and TRBJ2-2; tentatively, D is TRBD1 (6 bases). V gave up 5 bases and J gave up 2 bases, with 15 bases separating them. In germline, CDR1 is MNHEY, CDR2 SMNVEV (reference sequence). The CDR3 contains 16 residues. Here the CDR3 reads CASSTSTGHNTGELFF. CDR3 coding DNA: TGTGCCAGCAGTACCTCGACAGGACATAACACCGGGGAGCTGTTTTTT.

This clone is a singleton in its sample. This sequence joins TRBV27 and TRBJ2-1; the D is unclear. Germline V gene data show CDR1 as MNHEY and CDR2 as SMNVEV (reference sequence). Trimming pared 4 bases from V and 2 bases from J, leaving 9 bases between. The CDR3 contains 14 residues. Here the CDR3 reads CASSSTVPYNEQFF. Written as DNA, the CDR3 is TGTGCCAGCAGTTCCACGGTCCCCTACAATGAGCAGTTCTTC.

CDR3 in DNA: TGTGCCAGCTCACCAGGGACAGAGACCTACGAGCAGTACTTC. Its protein product is CASSPGTETYEQYF. This sequence joins TRBV18 and TRBJ2-7; 7 nucleotides line up with TRBD1. Trimming took 2 bases from V and 2 from J; bases not matched to a gene: 3. This CDR3 is built from 14 residues. Germline V gene lookup returns CDR1 KGHSH and CDR2 LQKENI. Variable domain in full (rest from reference TRBV18 and TRBJ2-7): NAGVMQNPRHLVRRRGQEARLRCSPMKGHSHVYWYRQLPEEGLKFMVYLQKENIIDESGMPKERFSAEFPKEGPSILRIQQVVRGDSAAYFCASSPGTETYEQYFGPGTRLTVT.

J is TRBJ2-4 and V is TRBV3-1 (or the pseudogene TRBV3-2), with 7 bases aligning to TRBD1. J gave up 4 bases and V 5 bases, and 14 bases lay outside the gene matches. CDR1 and CDR2 (germline): LGHDT, YNNKEL (reference sequence). The CDR3 consists of 17 residues. The CDR3 sequence: CASSDTTRTGGKNIQYF. CDR3 nucleotides: TGTGCCAGCAGCGACACAACACGGACAGGCGGTAAAAACATTCAGTACTTC.

The CDR3 sequence: CASSLSVTESYNEQFF. Written as DNA, the CDR3 is TGTGCCAGCAGCTTGTCGGTGACAGAGTCCTACAATGAGCAGTTCTTC. The V call is TRBV5-4, the J call TRBJ2-1; tentative D call: TRBD1 (5 bases). Germline values: CDR1 SGHNT, CDR2 YYREEE (reference sequence). The ends were cut back, 1 base at V and 1 base at J, with 12 bases in the middle. The CDR3 sequence is 16 residues long. Variable domain in full (rest from reference TRBV5-4 and TRBJ2-1): ETGVTQSPTHLIKTRGQQVTLRCSSQSGHNTVSWYQQALGQGPQFIFQYYREEENGRGNFPPRFSGLQFPNYSSELNVNALELDDSALYLCASSLSVTESYNEQFFGPGTRLTVL.

The V gene is TRBV9, the J gene TRBJ2-6; weak D call: TRBD1 (6 bases). This CDR3 contains 17 residues. Germline CDR1 SGDLS, CDR2 YYNGEE. The ends were cut back, 2 bases at V and 0 bases at J, with 12 bases in the middle. The DNA for the CDR3 is TGTGCCAGCAGCGTGGGACATAGGAACTCTGGGGCCAACGTCCTGACTTTC. This encodes CASSVGHRNSGANVLTF.

This chain connects TRBV6-1 to TRBJ2-7, with a tentative D call TRBD1 (6 bases). The CDR3 has 14 amino acids. Germline values: CDR1 MNHNS, CDR2 SASEGT. V gave up 1 base and J gave up 1 base, with 8 bases separating them. This chain's CDR3 is CASSEGTVSYEQYF. The DNA of the CDR3 is TGTGCCAGCAGTGAAGGGACAGTTTCCTACGAGCAGTACTTC.

A few counts support this clone. The chain joins TRBV12-3 or TRBV12-4 to TRBJ2-3; TRBD1 is a possible D gene (6 bases). CDR3 size: 11 residues. Trimming stripped 5 bases from V and 10 bases from J, with 10 bases between. The chain's CDR3 is CASSQGSPQYF. DNA of the CDR3: TGTGCCAGCAGTCAGGGGAGTCCGCAGTATTTT.

The chain links TRBV19 to TRBJ2-1; unclear D gene. This CDR3 has 14 residues. The V gene lost 6 bases and the J gene lost 1 base, with 10 bases spanning the gap. The germline gives CDR1 LNHDA, CDR2 SQIVND (reference sequence). The CDR3 here is CASRSQDSYNEQFF. The CDR3 DNA reads as TGTGCCAGTAGATCCCAGGATTCCTACAATGAGCAGTTCTTC. Full variable domain (rest looked up from reference TRBV19 and TRBJ2-1): DGGITQSPKYLFRKEGQNVTLSCEQNLNHDAMYWYRQDPGQGLRLIYYSQIVNDFQKGDIAEGYSVSREKKESFPLTVTSAQKNPTAFYLCASRSQDSYNEQFFGPGTRLTVL.

The rearrangement uses TRBV9 and TRBJ2-3; perhaps TRBD1 as D (6 bases). This CDR3 region has 12 residues. Germline V gene data show CDR1 as SGDLS and CDR2 as YYNGEE. Between the trimmed V and J ends, which lost 3 bases and 13 bases, there was a span of 15 bases. CDR3 bases: TGTGCCAGCAGCGCCAAAGGGGGTTGCGAGTATTTT. Translated, it gives CASSAKGGCEYF.

V is TRBV27 and J is TRBJ2-3; 8 bases fit TRBD1. V dropped 2 bases and J dropped 4; count of bases not matched to a gene: 5. CDR3 length equals 15 residues. CDR1 is MNHEY and CDR2 is SMNVEV in the germline V gene (reference sequence). The CDR3 spells CASSLRQGNADTQYF. CDR3 bases: TGTGCCAGCAGTTTACGACAGGGGAATGCAGATACGCAGTATTTT.

This clone was recorded only once. The V call is TRBV6-5, the J call TRBJ1-5; 7 nucleotides line up with TRBD1. After removal of 5 bases from V and 6 bases from J, the junction contained 4 bases not matched to a gene. CDR1 and CDR2 (germline): MNHEY, SVGAGI. The CDR3 contains 13 residues. The CDR3 region is CASSIPGGQPQHF. CDR3 coding DNA: TGTGCCAGCAGTATACCAGGGGGTCAGCCCCAGCATTTT.

In DNA form, the CDR3 reads TGTGCCAGTAGTCCGTACACCGACCAAGAGACCCAGTACTTC. Its protein is CASSPYTDQETQYF. The chain employs TRBV19 and TRBJ2-5, with D uncertain. The germline V gene encodes CDR1 LNHDA and CDR2 SQIVND (reference sequence). V lost 5 bases, J lost 0 bases, and 10 bases lay in between. The CDR3 has 14 residues.

The CDR3 reads CASRERGLRGDTQYF. CDR3 coding DNA: TGTGCCAGCAGGGAAAGGGGGCTTAGGGGAGATACGCAGTATTTT. The chain couples TRBV27 to TRBJ2-3; 7 bases line up with TRBD1. This CDR3 is built from 15 residues. Trimming at V came to 6 bases and at J to 5 bases, leaving 11 bases not matched to a gene. In germline, CDR1 is MNHEY, CDR2 SMNVEV (reference sequence).

The rearrangement joins TRBV19 to TRBJ1-6; D gene unclear. CDR3 length equals 16 residues. The V end lost 2 bases, the J end lost 7 bases, and 15 bases lay between the germline ends. Per the germline V gene, CDR1 is LNHDA and CDR2 is SQIVND (reference sequence). The CDR3 DNA is TGTGCCAGTAGTATATTAGGCTCCGGGAAGAATTCACCCCTCCACTTT. Translating gives CASSILGSGKNSPLHF. The full variable domain, completed using reference TRBV19 and TRBJ1-6, is DGGITQSPKYLFRKEGQNVTLSCEQNLNHDAMYWYRQDPGQGLRLIYYSQIVNDFQKGDIAEGYSVSREKKESFPLTVTSAQKNPTAFYLCASSILGSGKNSPLHFGNGTRLTVT.

The chain is built from TRBV5-1 and TRBJ2-2, with D unresolved. Germline CDR1 and CDR2: SGHRS and YFSETQ. Between the trimmed V and J ends, which lost 2 bases and 2 bases, there was a span of 16 bases. CDR3 size: 17 residues. CDR3 nucleotides: TGCGCCAGCAGCTTAAAAGTCTCGCAGGCAAACACCGGGGAGCTGTTTTTT. This encodes CASSLKVSQANTGELFF.

The chain employs TRBV2 and TRBJ2-2; 9 bases fit TRBD2. V lost 7 bases and J lost 0; bases outside the gene matches: 3. This CDR3 comprises 15 residues. Germline CDR1 and CDR2: SNHLY and FYNNEI. CDR3 in amino acids: CASTRGGANTGELFF. Written as DNA, the CDR3 is TGTGCCAGCACCCGCGGGGGGGCGAACACCGGGGAGCTGTTTTTT.

The rearrangement joins TRBV6-2 or TRBV6-3 to TRBJ2-7, with 7 bases that match TRBD1. The CDR3 runs to 16 residues. Looked up from germline, CDR1 is MNHEY and CDR2 is SVGEGT. The ends lost 0 bases at V and 4 bases at J; junction bases unmatched: 9. CDR3 amino acids: CASSYSIKTGEYEQYF. Here the CDR3 DNA reads TGTGCCAGCAGTTACTCGATTAAAACAGGGGAATACGAGCAGTACTTC.

The chain joins TRBV2 to TRBJ1-1, with D unclear. Trimming pared 3 bases from V and 4 bases from J, leaving 12 bases between. Germline V gene lookup returns CDR1 SNHLY and CDR2 FYNNEI. This CDR3 is built from 14 residues. CDR3 sequence reads: CASSEFQASTEAFF. CDR3 nucleotides: TGTGCCAGCAGTGAGTTTCAGGCTTCCACTGAAGCTTTCTTT.

The chain has TRBV12-3 or TRBV12-4 and TRBJ2-2; D is ambiguous. The V end was cut by 2 bases, the J end by 1 base, with 2 bases between. The CDR3 has 13 residues. CDR3: CASSLQNTGELFF. The CDR3 region has the DNA TGTGCCAGCAGTTTACAGAACACCGGGGAGCTGTTTTTT.

The V gene is TRBV12-5, the J gene TRBJ2-3; the D gene is possibly TRBD2 (6 bases). The CDR3 covers 14 residues. Trimming pared 5 bases from V and 0 bases from J, leaving 9 bases between. Germline CDR1 is LGHNT and CDR2 is FRNRAP. The CDR3: CASGLGGSTDTQYF. The CDR3 coding sequence is TGTGCTAGTGGTCTCGGGGGAAGCACAGATACGCAGTATTTT.